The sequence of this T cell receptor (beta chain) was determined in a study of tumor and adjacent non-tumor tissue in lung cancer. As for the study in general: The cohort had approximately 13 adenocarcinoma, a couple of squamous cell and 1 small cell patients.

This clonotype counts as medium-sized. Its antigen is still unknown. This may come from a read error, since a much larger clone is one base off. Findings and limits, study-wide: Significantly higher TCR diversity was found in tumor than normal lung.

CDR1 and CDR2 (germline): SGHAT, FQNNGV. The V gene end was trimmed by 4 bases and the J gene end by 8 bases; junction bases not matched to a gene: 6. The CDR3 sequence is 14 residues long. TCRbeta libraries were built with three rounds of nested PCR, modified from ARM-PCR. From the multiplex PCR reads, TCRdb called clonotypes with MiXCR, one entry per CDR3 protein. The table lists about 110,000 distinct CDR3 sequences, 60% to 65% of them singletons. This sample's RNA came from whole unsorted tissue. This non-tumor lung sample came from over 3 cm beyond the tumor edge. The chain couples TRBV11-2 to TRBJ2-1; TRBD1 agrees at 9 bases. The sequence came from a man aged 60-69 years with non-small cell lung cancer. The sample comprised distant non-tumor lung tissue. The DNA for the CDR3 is TGTGCCAGCAGCTCCGAACAGGGGGCCGATGAGCAGTTCTTC. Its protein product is CASSSEQGADEQFF.